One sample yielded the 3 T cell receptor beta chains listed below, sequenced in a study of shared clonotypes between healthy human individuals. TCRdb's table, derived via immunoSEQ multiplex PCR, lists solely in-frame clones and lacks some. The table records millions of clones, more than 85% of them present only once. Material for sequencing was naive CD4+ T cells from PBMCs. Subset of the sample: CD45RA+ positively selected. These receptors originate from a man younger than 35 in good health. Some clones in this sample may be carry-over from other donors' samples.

The CDR3 nucleotides are TGTGCCAGCAGCCCGCCCGGGACTCCCGAACGCTACACCTTC. It is translated as CASSPPGTPERYTF. The chain combines TRBV7-2 with TRBJ1-2, with a tentative D call TRBD1 (5 bases). V lost 5 bases and J lost 9, with 19 bases in between. Per germline, CDR1 SGHTA and CDR2 FQGNSA. This CDR3 comprises 14 residues.

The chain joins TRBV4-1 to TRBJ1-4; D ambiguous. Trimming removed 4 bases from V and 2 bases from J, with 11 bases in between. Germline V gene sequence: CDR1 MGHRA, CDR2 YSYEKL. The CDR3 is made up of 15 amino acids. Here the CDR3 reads CASSRTSPTNEKLFF. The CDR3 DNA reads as TGCGCCAGCAGCCGGACCTCCCCGACTAATGAAAAACTGTTTTTT.

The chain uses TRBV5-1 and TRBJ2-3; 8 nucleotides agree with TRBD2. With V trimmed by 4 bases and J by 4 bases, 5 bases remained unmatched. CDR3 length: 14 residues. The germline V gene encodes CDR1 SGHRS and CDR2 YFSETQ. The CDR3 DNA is TGCGCCAGCAGCGGCGGACTAGCCCCAGATACGCAGTATTTT. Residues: CASSGGLAPDTQYF.